This T cell receptor beta chain was documented in a study of Graves' ophthalmopathy and Graves' hyperthyroidism. Overall study results and limits: Blood repertoires reportedly contained most expanded thyroid clonotypes above 0.001 frequency.

Germline values: CDR1 MGHDK, CDR2 SYGVNS. V was trimmed by 4 bases and J by 3 bases, leaving 10 bases between them. The length of the CDR3 is 14 residues. This clonotype has at least ten counts. The antigen remains unidentified. CDR3 regions of TCR beta were amplified from RNA transcripts. In the first round, RT-PCR was carried out with HTBI primers, and a multiplex PCR formed the second round. TCRdb passed the multiplex PCR reads through MiXCR, listing each CDR3 protein once. The data show about 550,000 distinct CDR3 sequences, with roughly 39% seen just once and 4% to 5% held by the top ten. This TCR was sampled from an adult man with Graves' hyperthyroidism. The sample consisted of peripheral blood or thyroid tissue (not recorded which). The chain recombines TRBV25-1 with TRBJ1-5, with a possible D match to TRBD1 (5 bases). The CDR3 sequence is CASSGDSVNQPQHF. CDR3 nucleotide sequence: TGTGCCAGCAGTGGGGACTCTGTCAATCAGCCCCAGCATTTT.